This entry lists 29 T cell receptor beta chains sequenced from one sample in a study of blood T cells in healthy people across ages (dated by TCRdb to between 2014 and 2017). The library was generated by 5' RACE. TCRdb lists the instrument as Illumina HiSeq 2500. A second PCR of roughly 6 to 11 cycles was run with a J-beta primer mix and a sample-barcoded 5' primer. TCRdb redid the processing of the public reads, applying fastp at Q25 and MiXCR, and retained in-frame beta chains. Rows with a matching CDR3 protein are joined into one entry that keeps the most common DNA and genes. Recorded for this sample are some 860,000 distinct CDR3 sequences; about 61% of them occurred a single time. The ten largest clones represent 20% to 30% of the sample. Material: blood. The receptors originated from a man aged 35-49 years in good health.

The chain links TRBV29-1 to TRBJ1-1, with D tentatively TRBD1 (5 bases). This CDR3 comprises 12 residues. In germline, CDR1 is SQVTM, CDR2 ANQGSEA. The CDR3 DNA sequence: TGCAGTATAGGGCGCGGGGGCACTGAAGCTTTCTTT. It is translated as CSIGRGGTEAFF.

J is TRBJ1-2 and V is TRBV6-5, with D perhaps TRBD1 (5 bases). V lost 6 bases, J lost 5 bases, and 13 bases lay in between. The CDR3 covers 13 residues. Germline V gene data show CDR1 as MNHEY and CDR2 as SVGAGI. The CDR3 spells CASRDTGGYGYTF. CDR3 nucleotide sequence: TGTGCCAGCAGGGATACAGGAGGTTATGGCTACACCTTC.

The gene calls are TRBV13 and TRBJ2-3, with 10 nucleotides matching TRBD2. CDR3 length: 17 residues. CDR1 and CDR2 (germline): PRHDT, FYEKMQ (reference sequence). V lost 0 bases, J lost 6 bases, and 9 bases stayed unmatched. The DNA of the CDR3 is TGTGCCAGCAGCTTAGGCATCTCCGCACTAGCGGGGGATACGCAGTATTTT. Translation gives CASSLGISALAGDTQYF.

The chain is built from TRBV29-1 and TRBJ2-1; 9 bases map to TRBD1. The germline V gene encodes CDR1 SQVTM and CDR2 ANQGSEA. V lost 6 bases and J lost 2; bases outside the gene matches: 11. The length of the CDR3 is 16 residues. The chain's CDR3 is CSVGTGRDFPYNEQFF. The DNA for the CDR3 is TGCAGCGTCGGGACAGGGAGGGACTTCCCCTACAATGAGCAGTTCTTC.

The rearrangement links TRBV5-1 to TRBJ2-7; 8 positions match TRBD2. The J segment lost 7 bases and the V segment lost 0 bases, leaving 12 bases of the junction unmatched. CDR3 length: 16 residues. The germline CDR1 and CDR2 sequences are SGHRS and YFSETQ. DNA of the CDR3: TGCGCCAGCAGCTTGGCTATTACTAGCGGCCTCTCGGAGCAGTACTTC. Translating gives CASSLAITSGLSEQYF.

The V gene is TRBV12-3 or TRBV12-4, the J gene TRBJ1-4; D is undetermined. The CDR3 runs to 14 residues. The ends were cut back, 6 bases at V and 8 bases at J, with 16 bases in the middle. The CDR3, as DNA: TGTGCCAGCAGACGGGCCGTACTGGGGGAAAAACTGTTTTTT. It translates to CASRRAVLGEKLFF.

The chain couples TRBV20-1 to TRBJ2-1; 7 bases align to TRBD2. V dropped 4 bases and J dropped 0; count of bases not matched to a gene: 6. Looked up from germline, CDR1 is DFQATT and CDR2 is SNEGSKA (reference sequence). The CDR3 length is 15 residues. The CDR3 sequence: CSANDGRSSYNEQFF. In DNA form, the CDR3 reads TGCAGTGCTAACGACGGGAGGAGCTCCTACAATGAGCAGTTCTTC.

The chain employs TRBV20-1 and TRBJ2-1, with TRBD1 matching 11 bases. The CDR3 is made up of 15 amino acids. V dropped 6 bases and J dropped 7; count of bases not matched to a gene: 11. CDR1 DFQATT and CDR2 SNEGSKA come from the germline V gene (reference sequence). This CDR3 reads CSASYPGQGVNEQFF. Here the CDR3 DNA reads TGCAGTGCCTCATATCCGGGACAGGGGGTGAATGAGCAGTTCTTC.

This clonotype showed up just once. The CDR3 nucleotides read TGTGCCACCAGCAGGTCCGGGACAGGTCGATACAATGAGCAGTTCTTC. Translation gives CATSRSGTGRYNEQFF. The rearrangement uses TRBV15 and TRBJ2-1; 8 bases are a match to TRBD1. CDR3 length equals 16 residues. The germline CDR1 and CDR2 sequences are LNHNV and YYDKDF (reference sequence). V lost 3 bases to trimming and J lost 4 bases; unmatched junction nucleotides: 8.

V gene TRBV7-9 combines with J gene TRBJ2-1; TRBD1 or TRBD2 may be the D gene (5 bases each). V was pared by 2 bases and J by 6 bases, with 11 bases between. The germline gives CDR1 SEHNR, CDR2 FQNEAQ (reference sequence). The CDR3 runs to 14 residues. The CDR3 sequence is CASSLIQGRNEQFF. CDR3 DNA sequence: TGTGCCAGCAGCTTAATCCAGGGACGCAATGAGCAGTTCTTC.

This clonotype was detected only once. Sequence at one end of the junction differs from germline and may be a read error. The gene calls are TRBV6-5 and TRBJ2-5; TRBD1 is a possible D gene (6 bases). The CDR3 sequence is 14 residues long. Germline CDR1 MNHEY, CDR2 SVGAGI. CDR3 bases: TGTACCAGCAGAGTCAACAGGGATCAAGAGACCCAGTACTTC. It specifies CTSRVNRDQETQYF.

The V gene is TRBV4-3, the J gene TRBJ2-7; 12 bases line up with TRBD2. The end of the DNA is better explained by TRBJ2-5, so the J call may be wrong. The CDR3 contains 15 residues. Germline V lookup: CDR1 LGHNA, CDR2 YSLEER. CDR3 loop: CASSATSGSSGTQYF. Here the CDR3 DNA reads TGCGCCAGCAGCGCGACTAGCGGGAGTTCCGGGACCCAGTACTTC.

The chain uses TRBV6-6 and TRBJ2-3; 9 bases map to TRBD2. V dropped 3 bases and J dropped 0; count of bases not matched to a gene: 7. This CDR3 contains 17 residues. CDR1 is MNHNY and CDR2 is SVGAGI in the germline V gene (reference sequence). CDR3 nucleotide sequence: TGTGCCAGCAGTTATCCCCGTACTAGCGGGAGCACAGATACGCAGTATTTT. This codes for CASSYPRTSGSTDTQYF.

This clonotype has just one count. CDR3 nucleotide sequence: TGTGCCAGCAGCTTACGACTAGCGGAGAACACAGATACGCAGTATTTT. Translation gives CASSLRLAENTDTQYF. The chain joins TRBV7-9 to TRBJ2-3; 9 bases are a match to TRBD2. The CDR3 contains 16 residues. Trimming removed 2 bases from V and 2 bases from J; junction bases left unmatched: 5. From germline, CDR1 is SEHNR and CDR2 FQNEAQ (reference sequence).

This clonotype has a single count. The chain uses TRBV7-3 and TRBJ1-1; no firm D call. The CDR3 covers 11 residues. Germline CDR1 is SGHTA and CDR2 is FQGTGA. Trimming took off 5 bases at V and 11 bases at J, with 12 bases between the two ends. As DNA, the CDR3 is TGTGCCAGCAGCCTTGGGGTTGGGGCTTTCTTT. Its protein product is CASSLGVGAFF.

The chain links TRBV9 to TRBJ2-3; D possibly corresponds to TRBD2 (6 bases). Germline-derived CDR1 and CDR2 are SGDLS and YYNGEE. The CDR3 is made up of 14 amino acids. The ends were cut back, 6 bases at V and 2 bases at J, with 13 bases in the middle. The CDR3 sequence: CASTEGGVTDTQYF. CDR3 DNA sequence: TGTGCCAGCACCGAAGGAGGGGTCACAGATACGCAGTATTTT.

This rearrangement joins TRBV5-5 to TRBJ1-6; D remains ambiguous. This CDR3 spans 14 amino acids. V dropped 4 bases and J dropped 6 bases, with 11 bases sitting between them. Germline loops: CDR1 SGHKS, CDR2 YYEKEE (reference sequence). This CDR3 is CASSVEDLNSPLHF. The CDR3 DNA sequence: TGTGCCAGCAGCGTCGAGGATCTTAATTCACCCCTCCACTTT. Full variable domain (remainder filled in from reference TRBV5-5 and TRBJ1-6): DAGVTQSPTHLIKTRGQQVTLRCSPISGHKSVSWYQQVLGQGPQFIFQYYEKEERGRGNFPDRFSARQFPNYSSELNVNALLLGDSALYLCASSVEDLNSPLHFGNGTRLTVT.

The chain employs TRBV15 and TRBJ1-5; D possibly corresponds to TRBD1 (6 bases). The CDR3 spans 17 residues. Germline V lookup: CDR1 LNHNV, CDR2 YYDKDF (reference sequence). Trimming removed 3 bases at V and 2 bases at J, with 17 bases between. This CDR3 is CATSSYSGEGGNQPQHF. The CDR3 DNA is TGTGCCACCAGCAGCTATTCAGGGGAGGGGGGCAATCAGCCCCAGCATTTT.

This chain uses TRBV7-9 with TRBJ2-7; 8 bases map to TRBD2. The J call may be faulty, since TRBJ2-5 better matches the DNA end. The CDR3 covers 14 residues. Germline-derived CDR1 and CDR2 are SEHNR and FQNEAQ (reference sequence). In DNA, the CDR3 is TGTGCCAGCAGCTCCCGGGGGGGCATGGAGACCCAGTACTTC. Translated: CASSSRGGMETQYF.

This chain joins TRBV28 and TRBJ2-3; 9 bases fit TRBD2. Germline trimming cut 5 bases from V and 2 bases from J; bases unmatched to any gene: 8. CDR1 is MDHEN and CDR2 is SYDVKM in the germline V gene. CDR3 length: 16 residues. In DNA form, the CDR3 reads TGTGCCAGCAGTCCCGGGACTAGCCGATACACAGATACGCAGTATTTT. This gives the protein CASSPGTSRYTDTQYF.

The sample holds a few counts of this clonotype. The chain combines TRBV6-5 with TRBJ2-1; a weak D match, TRBD1 (6 bases). CDR3 length: 14 residues. Germline V gene lookup returns CDR1 MNHEY and CDR2 SVGAGI. The V gene lost 6 bases and the J gene lost 5 bases, with 14 bases spanning the gap. DNA for the CDR3: TGTGCCAGCAGGGGTACAGGGAGACACAATGAGCAGTTCTTC. Translation gives CASRGTGRHNEQFF.

This clonotype was counted a few times. This chain uses TRBV20-1 with TRBJ1-2; D may be TRBD1 (6 bases). V was trimmed by 6 bases and J by 4 bases, leaving 12 bases between them. Germline V CDR1 and CDR2: DFQATT, SNEGSKA (reference sequence). CDR3 length: 12 amino acids. CDR3 DNA: TGCAGTGCAACAGGGACGGCCTATGGCTACACCTTC. It specifies CSATGTAYGYTF.

The genes are TRBV6-1 and TRBJ2-3; D call uncertain. Germline CDR1 and CDR2: MNHNS and SASEGT. The CDR3 runs 15 residues. The V gene lost 5 bases and the J gene lost 6 bases, with 18 bases spanning the gap. For the CDR3, the DNA is TGTGCCAGCAGTCTAAGCACAAGCTCAAGGGATACGCAGTATTTT. Protein sequence: CASSLSTSSRDTQYF.

The V and J genes are TRBV20-1 and TRBJ2-4; unclear D gene. The J call is in doubt because the DNA end fits TRBJ2-5 better. Per the germline V gene, CDR1 is DFQATT and CDR2 is SNEGSKA (reference sequence). The CDR3 has 16 residues. The CDR3 spells CSARGWTGRDQETQYF. CDR3 DNA: TGCAGTGCCCGAGGCTGGACGGGTAGAGACCAAGAGACCCAGTACTTC.

At least ten counts were recorded for this clonotype. At one boundary the junction diverges from the germline segment, which might be a read error. The chain employs TRBV12-3 or TRBV12-4 and TRBJ2-5; no reliable D call. This CDR3 has 11 residues. CDR3 sequence: CASSLAETQYF. The CDR3 nucleotides are TGTGCCAGCAGCTTAGCTGAGACCCAGTACTTC.

The chain uses TRBV6-2 or TRBV6-3 and TRBJ1-1; unclear D gene. Germline CDR1 reads MNHEY; CDR2 reads SVGEGT. The CDR3 is 13 amino acids. Trimming left V 5 bases short and J 3 bases short, with 10 bases between. CDR3 in DNA: TGTGCCAGCAGTGAATCGGGGTACACTGAAGCTTTCTTT. Residues: CASSESGYTEAFF.

The chain recombines TRBV6-5 with TRBJ2-7; D is unclear. The V end lost 5 bases, the J end lost 6 bases, and 8 bases lay between the germline ends. Germline V CDR1 and CDR2: MNHEY, SVGAGI. This CDR3 is built from 11 residues. CDR3 loop: CASSTPGEQYF. The CDR3 DNA reads TGTGCCAGCAGTACCCCAGGCGAGCAGTACTTC.

At least ten counts were recorded for this clonotype. This rearrangement joins TRBV6-4 to TRBJ2-3, with D tentatively TRBD2 (5 bases). The CDR3 length is 14 residues. The germline V and J ends were trimmed by 6 bases and 7 bases, with 17 bases remaining between them. In germline, CDR1 is MRHNA, CDR2 SNTAGT. The CDR3 DNA sequence: TGTGCCAGCAGCCCACAGCCCGGGGTACATACGCAGTATTTT. Encoded protein: CASSPQPGVHTQYF.

The chain combines TRBV20-1 with TRBJ2-1; 8 nucleotides align to TRBD2. This CDR3 has 15 amino acids. Germline V gives CDR1 DFQATT, CDR2 SNEGSKA (reference sequence). V dropped 6 bases and J dropped 0; count of bases not matched to a gene: 7. CDR3 in DNA: TGCAGTGCAGAGTCCAGCGGGAGCTCCTACAATGAGCAGTTCTTC. Its protein product is CSAESSGSSYNEQFF.